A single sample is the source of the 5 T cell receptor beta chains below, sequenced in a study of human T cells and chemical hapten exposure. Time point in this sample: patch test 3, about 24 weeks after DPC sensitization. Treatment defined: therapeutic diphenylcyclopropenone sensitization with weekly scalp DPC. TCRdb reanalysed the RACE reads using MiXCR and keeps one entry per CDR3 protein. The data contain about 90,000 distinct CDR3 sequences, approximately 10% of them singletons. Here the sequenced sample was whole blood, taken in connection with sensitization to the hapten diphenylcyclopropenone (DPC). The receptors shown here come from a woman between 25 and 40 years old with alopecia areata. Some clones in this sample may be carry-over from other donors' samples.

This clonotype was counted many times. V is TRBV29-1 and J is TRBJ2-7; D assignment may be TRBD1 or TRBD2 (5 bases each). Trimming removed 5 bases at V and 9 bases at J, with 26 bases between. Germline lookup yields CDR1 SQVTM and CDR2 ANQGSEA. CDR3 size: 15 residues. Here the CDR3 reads CSVSYPGQGTLGQYF. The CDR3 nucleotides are TGCAGCGTTAGCTACCCGGGGCAGGGCACTCTCGGGCAGTACTTC.

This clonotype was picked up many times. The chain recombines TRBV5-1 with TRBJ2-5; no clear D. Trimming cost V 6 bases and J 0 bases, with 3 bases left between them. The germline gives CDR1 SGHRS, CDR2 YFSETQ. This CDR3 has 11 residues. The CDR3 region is CASTDQETQYF. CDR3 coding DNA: TGCGCCAGCACCGACCAAGAGACCCAGTACTTC.

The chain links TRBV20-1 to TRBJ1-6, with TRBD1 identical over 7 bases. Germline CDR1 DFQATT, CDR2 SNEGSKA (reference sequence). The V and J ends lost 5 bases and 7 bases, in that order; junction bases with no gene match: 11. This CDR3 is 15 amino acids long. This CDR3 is CSAPKLDRVNSPLHF. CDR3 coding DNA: TGCAGTGCTCCGAAGCTAGACAGGGTCAATTCACCCCTCCACTTT.

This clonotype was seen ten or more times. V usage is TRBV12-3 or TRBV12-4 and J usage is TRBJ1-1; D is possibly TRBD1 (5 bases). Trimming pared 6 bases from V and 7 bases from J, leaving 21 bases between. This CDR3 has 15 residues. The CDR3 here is CASSPGTATHLEAFF. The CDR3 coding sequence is TGTGCCAGCAGCCCAGGGACGGCTACCCACCTTGAAGCTTTCTTT.

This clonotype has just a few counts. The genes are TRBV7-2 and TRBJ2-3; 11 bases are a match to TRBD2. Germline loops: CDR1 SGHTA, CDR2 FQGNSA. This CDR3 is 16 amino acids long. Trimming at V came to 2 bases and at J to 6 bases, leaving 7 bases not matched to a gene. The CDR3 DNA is TGTGCCAGCAGCTTATGGCTAGCGGGAGGATCGGATACGCAGTATTTT. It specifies CASSLWLAGGSDTQYF.